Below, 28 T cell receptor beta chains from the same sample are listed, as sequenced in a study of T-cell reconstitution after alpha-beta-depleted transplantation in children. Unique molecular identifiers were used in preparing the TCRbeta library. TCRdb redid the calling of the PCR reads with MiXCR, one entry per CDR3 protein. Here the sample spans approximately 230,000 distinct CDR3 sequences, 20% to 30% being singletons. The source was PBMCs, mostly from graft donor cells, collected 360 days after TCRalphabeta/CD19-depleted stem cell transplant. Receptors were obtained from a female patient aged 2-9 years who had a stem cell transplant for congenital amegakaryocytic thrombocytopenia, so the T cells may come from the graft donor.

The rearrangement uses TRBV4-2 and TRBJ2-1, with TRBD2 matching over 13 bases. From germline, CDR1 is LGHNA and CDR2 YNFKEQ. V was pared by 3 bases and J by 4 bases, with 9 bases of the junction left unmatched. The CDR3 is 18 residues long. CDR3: CASSQGGTSGTPYNEQFF. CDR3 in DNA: TGTGCCAGCAGCCAGGGGGGGACTAGCGGGACTCCGTACAATGAGCAGTTCTTC.

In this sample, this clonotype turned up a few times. CDR3 region: CASSLEATHTEAFF. DNA for the CDR3: TGTGCCAGCAGCTTAGAGGCAACCCACACTGAAGCTTTCTTT. V usage is TRBV7-8 and J usage is TRBJ1-1; no definite D call. The CDR3 length is 14 residues. Trimming removed 1 base at V and 3 bases at J, with 9 bases between. CDR1 SGHVS and CDR2 FQNEAQ come from the germline V gene.

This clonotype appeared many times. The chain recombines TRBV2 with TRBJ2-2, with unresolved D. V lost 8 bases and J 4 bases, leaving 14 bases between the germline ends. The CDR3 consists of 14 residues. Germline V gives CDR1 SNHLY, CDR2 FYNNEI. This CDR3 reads CASHFSMRTGELFF. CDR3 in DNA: TGTGCCAGCCATTTCTCCATGCGCACCGGGGAGCTGTTTTTT.

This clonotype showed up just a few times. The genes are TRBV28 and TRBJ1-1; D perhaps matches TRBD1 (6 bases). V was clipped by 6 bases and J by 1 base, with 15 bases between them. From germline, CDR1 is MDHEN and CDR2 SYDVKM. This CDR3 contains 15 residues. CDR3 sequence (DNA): TGTGCCAGCAGGCCCCCTCAGGGGTGGAACACTGAAGCTTTCTTT. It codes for CASRPPQGWNTEAFF.

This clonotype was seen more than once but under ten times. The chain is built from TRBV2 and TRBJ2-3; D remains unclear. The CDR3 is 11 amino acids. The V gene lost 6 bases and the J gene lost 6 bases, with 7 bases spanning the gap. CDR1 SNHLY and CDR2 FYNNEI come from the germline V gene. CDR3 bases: TGTGCCAGCAGCGCCTTGGATACGCAGTATTTT. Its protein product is CASSALDTQYF.

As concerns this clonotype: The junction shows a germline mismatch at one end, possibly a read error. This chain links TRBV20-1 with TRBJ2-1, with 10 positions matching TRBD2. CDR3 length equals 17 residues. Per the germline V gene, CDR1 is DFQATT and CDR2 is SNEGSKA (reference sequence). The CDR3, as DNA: TGCTGTGCTAGAGTTCAGACCGGGACTAGCGCGAACAATGAGCAGTTCTTC. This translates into CCARVQTGTSANNEQFF.

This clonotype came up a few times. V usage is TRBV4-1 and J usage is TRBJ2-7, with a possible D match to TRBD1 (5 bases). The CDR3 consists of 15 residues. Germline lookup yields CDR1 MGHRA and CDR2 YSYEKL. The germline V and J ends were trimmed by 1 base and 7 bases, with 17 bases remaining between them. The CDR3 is CASSQVLGPSWEQYF. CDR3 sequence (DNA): TGCGCCAGCAGCCAAGTCCTGGGGCCTTCGTGGGAGCAGTACTTC.

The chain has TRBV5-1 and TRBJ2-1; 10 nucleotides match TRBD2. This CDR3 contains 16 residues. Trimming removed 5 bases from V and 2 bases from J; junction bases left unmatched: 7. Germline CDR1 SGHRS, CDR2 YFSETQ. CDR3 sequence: CASRVALAGAYNEQFF. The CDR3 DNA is TGCGCCAGCAGGGTGGCCCTAGCGGGGGCCTACAATGAGCAGTTCTTC.

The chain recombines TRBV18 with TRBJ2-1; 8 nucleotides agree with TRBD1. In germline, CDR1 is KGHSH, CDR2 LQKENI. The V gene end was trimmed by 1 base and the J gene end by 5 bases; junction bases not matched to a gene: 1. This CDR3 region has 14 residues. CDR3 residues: CASSPQQGDNEQFF. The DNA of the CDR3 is TGTGCCAGCTCACCACAACAGGGGGACAATGAGCAGTTCTTC.

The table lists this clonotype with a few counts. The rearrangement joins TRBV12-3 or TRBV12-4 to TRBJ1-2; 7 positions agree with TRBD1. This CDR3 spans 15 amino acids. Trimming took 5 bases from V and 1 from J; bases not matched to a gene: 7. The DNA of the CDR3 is TGTGCCAGCAGTCTACAGGGGCTGCTTAACTATGGCTACACCTTC. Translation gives CASSLQGLLNYGYTF.

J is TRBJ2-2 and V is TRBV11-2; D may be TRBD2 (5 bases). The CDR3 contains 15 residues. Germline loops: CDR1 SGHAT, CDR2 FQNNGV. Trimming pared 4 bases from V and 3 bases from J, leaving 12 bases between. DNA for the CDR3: TGTGCCAGCAGCTCAGCCGCGGGTTACACCGGGGAGCTGTTTTTT. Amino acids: CASSSAAGYTGELFF.

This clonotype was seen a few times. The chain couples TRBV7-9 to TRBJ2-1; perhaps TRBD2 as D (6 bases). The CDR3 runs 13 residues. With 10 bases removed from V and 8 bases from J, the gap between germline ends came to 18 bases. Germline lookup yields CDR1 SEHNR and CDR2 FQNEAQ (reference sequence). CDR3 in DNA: TGTGCCATAGGGAGGTCCGGGATTGATGAGCAGTTCTTC. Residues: CAIGRSGIDEQFF.

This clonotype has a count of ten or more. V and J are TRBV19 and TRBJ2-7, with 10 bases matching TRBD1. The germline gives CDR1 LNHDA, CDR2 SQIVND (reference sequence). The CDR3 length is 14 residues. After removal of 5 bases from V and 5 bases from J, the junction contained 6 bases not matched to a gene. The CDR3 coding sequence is TGTGCCAGTAGTCGACAGGGGGCTTCGGACGAGCAGTACTTC. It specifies CASSRQGASDEQYF.

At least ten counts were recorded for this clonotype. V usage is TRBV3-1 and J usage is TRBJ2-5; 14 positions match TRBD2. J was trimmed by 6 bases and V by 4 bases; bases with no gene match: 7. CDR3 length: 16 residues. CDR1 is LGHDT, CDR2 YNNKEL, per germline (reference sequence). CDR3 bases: TGTGCCAGCAGCCGACCGACTAGCGGGGGGGCGAAGACCCAGTACTTC. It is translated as CASSRPTSGGAKTQYF.

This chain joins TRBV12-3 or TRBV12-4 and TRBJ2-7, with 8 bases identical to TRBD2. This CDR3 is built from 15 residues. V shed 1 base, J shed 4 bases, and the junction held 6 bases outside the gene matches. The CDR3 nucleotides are TGTGCCAGCAGTTTAGAGGGTTTAGCGGGATACGAGCAGTACTTC. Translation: CASSLEGLAGYEQYF.

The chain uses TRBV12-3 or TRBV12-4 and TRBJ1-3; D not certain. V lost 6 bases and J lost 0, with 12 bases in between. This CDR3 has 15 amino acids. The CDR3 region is CASSIPGRSGNTIYF. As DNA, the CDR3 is TGTGCCAGCAGCATCCCGGGCCGCTCTGGAAACACCATATATTTT.

The CDR3 sequence: CASTAYPNRVGENQPQHF. CDR3 in DNA: TGTGCCAGCACTGCTTACCCGAACAGGGTAGGGGAAAATCAGCCCCAGCATTTT. V usage is TRBV21-1 and J usage is TRBJ1-5; TRBD1 is the table's D call and was not checked against the DNA. TRBV21-1 is a listed pseudogene. The CDR3 extends over 18 amino acids.

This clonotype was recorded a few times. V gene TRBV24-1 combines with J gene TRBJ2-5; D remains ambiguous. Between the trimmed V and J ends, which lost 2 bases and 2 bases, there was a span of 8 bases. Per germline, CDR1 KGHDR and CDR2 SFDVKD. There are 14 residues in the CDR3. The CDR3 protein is CATSDYLDQETQYF. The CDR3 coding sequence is TGTGCCACCAGTGATTATCTAGATCAAGAGACCCAGTACTTC.

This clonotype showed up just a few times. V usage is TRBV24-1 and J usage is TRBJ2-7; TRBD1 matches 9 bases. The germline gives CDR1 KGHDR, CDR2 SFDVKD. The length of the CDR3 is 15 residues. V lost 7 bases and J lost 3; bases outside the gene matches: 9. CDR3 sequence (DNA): TGTGCCACCAGATCCCGGGACAGGGATTACTACGAGCAGTACTTC. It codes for CATRSRDRDYYEQYF.

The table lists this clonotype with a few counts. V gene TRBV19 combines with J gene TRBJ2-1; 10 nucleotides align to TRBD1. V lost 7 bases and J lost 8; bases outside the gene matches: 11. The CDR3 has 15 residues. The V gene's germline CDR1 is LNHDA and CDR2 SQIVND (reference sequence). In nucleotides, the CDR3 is TGTGCCAGTACCGAAACGGGACAGGGGTTCTATGAGCAGTTCTTC. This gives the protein CASTETGQGFYEQFF.

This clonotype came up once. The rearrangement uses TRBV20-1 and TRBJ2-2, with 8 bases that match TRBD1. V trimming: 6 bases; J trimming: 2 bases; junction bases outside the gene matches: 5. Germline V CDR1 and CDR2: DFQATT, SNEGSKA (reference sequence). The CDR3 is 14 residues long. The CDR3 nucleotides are TGCAGTGCACGCGGGACAGGAAACACCGGGGAGCTGTTTTTT. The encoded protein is CSARGTGNTGELFF.

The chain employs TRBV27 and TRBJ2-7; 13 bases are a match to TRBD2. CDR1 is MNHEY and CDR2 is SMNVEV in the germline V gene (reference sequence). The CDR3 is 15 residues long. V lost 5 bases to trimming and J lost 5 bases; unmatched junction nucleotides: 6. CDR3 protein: CASSGGTSGTDEQYF. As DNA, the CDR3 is TGTGCCAGCAGTGGCGGGACTAGCGGGACGGACGAGCAGTACTTC.

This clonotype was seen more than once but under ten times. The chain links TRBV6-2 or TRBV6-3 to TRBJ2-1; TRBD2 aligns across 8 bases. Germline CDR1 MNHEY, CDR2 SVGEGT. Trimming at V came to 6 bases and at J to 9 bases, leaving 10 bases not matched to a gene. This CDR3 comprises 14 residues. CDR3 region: CASRTGGGRTEQFF. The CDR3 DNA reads TGTGCCAGCAGGACGGGGGGCGGGAGGACTGAGCAGTTCTTC.

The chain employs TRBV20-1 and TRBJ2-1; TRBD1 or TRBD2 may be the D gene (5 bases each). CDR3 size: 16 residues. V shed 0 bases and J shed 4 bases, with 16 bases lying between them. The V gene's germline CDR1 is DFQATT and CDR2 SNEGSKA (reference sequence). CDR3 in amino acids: CSARDIGAGNYNEQFF. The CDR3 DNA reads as TGCAGTGCTAGAGACATCGGGGCGGGTAATTACAATGAGCAGTTCTTC.

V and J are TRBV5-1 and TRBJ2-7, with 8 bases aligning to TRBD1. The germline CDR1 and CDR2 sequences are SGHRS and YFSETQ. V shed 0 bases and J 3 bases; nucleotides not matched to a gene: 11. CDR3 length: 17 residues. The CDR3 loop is CASSLDQGARHLYEQYF. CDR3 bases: TGCGCCAGCAGCTTGGACCAGGGGGCGAGGCATCTCTACGAGCAGTACTTC.

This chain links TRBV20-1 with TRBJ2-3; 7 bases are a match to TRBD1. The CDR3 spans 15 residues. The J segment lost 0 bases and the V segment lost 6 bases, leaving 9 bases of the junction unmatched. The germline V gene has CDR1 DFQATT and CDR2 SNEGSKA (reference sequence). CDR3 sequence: CSATTGYLSTDTQYF. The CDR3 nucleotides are TGCAGTGCCACGACAGGGTACCTTAGCACAGATACGCAGTATTTT.

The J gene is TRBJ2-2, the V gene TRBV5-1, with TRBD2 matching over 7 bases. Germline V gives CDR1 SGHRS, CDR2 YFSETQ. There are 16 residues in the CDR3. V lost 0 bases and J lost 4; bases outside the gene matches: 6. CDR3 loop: CASSLAWASGTGELFF. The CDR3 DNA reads TGCGCCAGCAGCTTGGCTTGGGCTAGCGGCACCGGGGAGCTGTTTTTT.

In DNA, the CDR3 is TGTGCCAGCAGTTATGCGCCCGGGACACGGAATCCTGAAGCTTTCTTT. Its translation: CASSYAPGTRNPEAFF. The chain couples TRBV6-5 to TRBJ1-1, with a weak D call TRBD1 (6 bases). V gave up 3 bases and J gave up 6 bases, with 20 bases separating them. The CDR3 runs to 16 residues. Germline CDR1 and CDR2: MNHEY and SVGAGI.